The 7 T cell receptor beta chains in this list originate from one sample, sequenced in a study of blood T cell repertoires in COVID-19. Generated by immunoSEQ multiplex PCR, the TCRdb table keeps only in-frame clones and is missing some. The sample has some 200,000 clones; 65% to 90% are singletons. Sequencing was done on a sample of peripheral blood. Every receptor here comes from a man between 50 and 59 years old with active or convalescent COVID-19.

This clone has only one observation. V gene TRBV1 combines with J gene TRBJ2-7; the table's D call of TRBD1 was not tested on the DNA. TRBV1 is a pseudogene segment. This CDR3 is 16 amino acids long. The CDR3: CTSSHFGQGVKWEQYV. The CDR3 nucleotides are TGCACCAGCAGCCACTTTGGACAGGGGGTGAAATGGGAGCAGTACGTC.

This rearrangement joins TRBV5-1 to TRBJ2-1; D is possibly TRBD1 (6 bases). This CDR3 is 18 amino acids long. V was clipped by 4 bases and J by 4 bases, with 24 bases between them. Germline V gives CDR1 SGHRS, CDR2 YFSETQ. CDR3 nucleotides: TGCGCCAGCAGCCGCCGCCTAGGCCGGGACACGGAATACAATGAGCAGTTCTTC. It codes for CASSRRLGRDTEYNEQFF.

This chain connects TRBV28 to TRBJ1-2, with 11 bases fitting TRBD1. The CDR3 loop spans 16 amino acids. With V trimmed by 2 bases and J by 4 bases, 6 bases remained unmatched. CDR1 is MDHEN, CDR2 SYDVKM, per germline. CDR3 sequence (DNA): TGTGCCAGCAGTTTACCGGGACAGGGGGACCCCTATGGCTACACCTTC. It yields the protein CASSLPGQGDPYGYTF.

This clone was found once. DNA of the CDR3: TGTGCCAGTAGTCATCAGGGGGCGGACGGCTATGGCTACACCTTC. It translates to CASSHQGADGYGYTF. The rearrangement joins TRBV19 to TRBJ1-2; 8 bases align to TRBD1. This CDR3 is built from 15 residues. V trimming: 5 bases; J trimming: 4 bases; junction bases outside the gene matches: 9. The germline V gene encodes CDR1 LNHDA and CDR2 SQIVND (reference sequence).

CDR3 DNA: TGTGCCAGCAGCGCACCGGGACTAGCGGGGGGAATAGATACGCAGTATTTT. It encodes CASSAPGLAGGIDTQYF. The V and J genes are TRBV9 and TRBJ2-3; TRBD2 matches at 15 bases. The CDR3 sequence is 17 residues long. Germline CDR1 reads SGDLS; CDR2 reads YYNGEE. Losses at the gene ends were 3 bases for V and 5 bases for J; bases not matched to a gene: 7.

The chain combines TRBV6-5 with TRBJ2-1; D may be TRBD1 (6 bases). Germline-derived CDR1 and CDR2 are MNHEY and SVGAGI. This CDR3 spans 13 amino acids. Trimming left V 6 bases short and J 3 bases short, with 9 bases between. CDR3 DNA: TGTGCCAGCAGGGGGGCGAACTACAATGAGCAGTTCTTC. The encoded protein is CASRGANYNEQFF.

The rearrangement links TRBV4-3 to TRBJ2-7; 16 bases are a match to TRBD2. The J segment lost 7 bases and the V segment lost 4 bases, leaving 7 bases of the junction unmatched. The germline gives CDR1 LGHNA, CDR2 YSLEER. This CDR3 region has 16 residues. The CDR3 loop reads CASSPGLAGGPQEQYF. CDR3 coding DNA: TGCGCCAGCAGCCCGGGACTAGCGGGAGGGCCGCAGGAGCAGTACTTC.